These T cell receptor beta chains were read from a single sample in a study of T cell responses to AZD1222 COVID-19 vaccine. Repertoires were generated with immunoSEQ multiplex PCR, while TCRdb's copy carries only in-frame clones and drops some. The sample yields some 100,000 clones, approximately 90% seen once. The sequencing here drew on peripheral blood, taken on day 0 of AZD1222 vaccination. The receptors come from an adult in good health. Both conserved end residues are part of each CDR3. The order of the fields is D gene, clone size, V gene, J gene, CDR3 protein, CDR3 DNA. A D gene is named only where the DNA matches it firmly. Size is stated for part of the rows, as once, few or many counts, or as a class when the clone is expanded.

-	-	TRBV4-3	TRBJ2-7	CASSQDLTGGLSYEQYF	TGCGCCAGCAGCCAAGATCTCACCGGGGGGCTCTCCTACGAGCAGTACTTC
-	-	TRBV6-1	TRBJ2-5	CASSESRGTQYF	TGTGCCAGCAGTGAGTCACGGGGGACCCAGTACTTC
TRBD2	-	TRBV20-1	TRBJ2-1	CSASRERGPYNEQFF	TGCAGTGCTAGTAGAGAGCGGGGGCCGTACAATGAGCAGTTCTTC
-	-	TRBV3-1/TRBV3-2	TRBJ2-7	CASSLQGVYEQYF	TGTGCCAGCAGCCTTCAGGGTGTGTACGAGCAGTACTTC
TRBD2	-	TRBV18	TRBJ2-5	CASSVTSVETQYF	TGTGCCAGCTCAGTGACTAGCGTGGAGACCCAGTACTTC
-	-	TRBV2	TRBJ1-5	CASSEALRVQNQPQHF	TGTGCCAGCAGTGAAGCGCTGAGGGTTCAGAATCAGCCCCAGCATTTT
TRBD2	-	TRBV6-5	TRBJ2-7	CASSYTGLASSYEQYF	TGTGCCAGCAGTTATACGGGACTAGCAAGCTCCTACGAGCAGTACTTC
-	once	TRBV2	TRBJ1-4	CASSVGQMGEKLFF	TGTGCCAGCAGTGTCGGGCAGATGGGAGAAAAACTGTTTTTT
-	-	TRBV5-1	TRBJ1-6	CASSLLGSYNSPLHF	TGCGCCAGCAGCTTGCTGGGCTCCTATAATTCACCCCTCCACTTT
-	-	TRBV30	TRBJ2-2	CAWSPVGELFF	TGTGCCTGGAGTCCGGTCGGGGAGCTGTTTTTT
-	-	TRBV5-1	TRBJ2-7	CASSPEGSMGHEQYF	TGCGCCAGCAGCCCGGAGGGATCAATGGGGCACGAGCAGTACTTC
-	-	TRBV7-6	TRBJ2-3	CASSPEGGPLNTQYF	TGTGCCAGCAGCCCGGAGGGGGGCCCCTTGAATACGCAGTATTTT
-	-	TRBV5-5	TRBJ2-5	CASSLGSGPLRETQYF	TGTGCCAGCAGCTTGGGGTCCGGACCGCTACGGGAGACCCAGTACTTC
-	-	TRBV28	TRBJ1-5	CASSLWWGQSNQPQHF	TGTGCCAGCAGTTTATGGTGGGGGCAGAGCAATCAGCCCCAGCATTTT
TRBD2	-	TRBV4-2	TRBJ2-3	CASSQASGVTDTQYF	TGTGCCAGCAGCCAAGCTAGCGGGGTCACAGATACGCAGTATTTT
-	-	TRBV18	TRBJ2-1	CASSPPGHPSWEQFF	TGTGCCAGCTCACCACCGGGACACCCCTCGTGGGAGCAGTTCTTC
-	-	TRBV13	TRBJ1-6	CASSLGAYNSPLHF	TGTGCCAGCAGCTTAGGAGCCTATAATTCACCCCTCCACTTT
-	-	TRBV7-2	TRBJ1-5	CASSLGGWGGQPQHF	TGTGCCAGCAGCTTAGGAGGGTGGGGGGGTCAGCCCCAGCATTTT
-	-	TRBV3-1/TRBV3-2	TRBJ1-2	CASSHEGPRGFAF	TGTGCCAGCAGCCACGAGGGACCGCGGGGCTTCGCCTTC